Only a few counts were recorded for the clone carrying this T cell receptor beta chain. This entry is derived from a study of blood T cell repertoires in COVID-19. As for the study in general: PBMCs, B-cell-depleted T cells, or T cells were the source of the cDNA or gDNA that made up the material.

Source study methods: Reference gene primer amplification in the assay estimated nucleated cell counts. Sequencing used immunoSEQ multiplex PCR; TCRdb keeps in-frame clones, though not all of them. The D gene and trimming were derived from the DNA, and the V and J assignments and clone size from that table. The table lists about 80,000 clones, approximately 80% of them singletons. This TCR was sampled from a man aged 80 or over with active or convalescent COVID-19. The sequencing sample was made of peripheral blood.

CDR3: CASSLVAATGPFF. In nucleotides, the CDR3 is TGTGCCAGCAGCTTGGTGGCGGCGACAGGGCCGTTCTTC. The chain employs TRBV5-6 and TRBJ2-1, with 7 bases matching TRBD1. V gave up 0 bases and J gave up 15 bases; unmatched junction bases: 9. This CDR3 is 13 amino acids long. Germline V gene sequence: CDR1 SGHDT, CDR2 YYEEEE.